One sample yielded the 13 T cell receptor beta chains listed below, sequenced in a study of T cells in tumors and immune-related adverse events. TCRdb keeps only in-frame clones here, not all; method: immunoSEQ multiplex PCR. Among about 24,000 clones listed, around 90% were seen once. The sample here was lymph node tissue, taken from a patient treated with anti-PD-1 therapy. Receptors were obtained from a female donor with metastatic renal cell carcinoma.

V is TRBV30 and J is TRBJ2-7, with D unclear. Trimming cost V 0 bases and J 2 bases, with 11 bases left between them. CDR1 GTSNPN and CDR2 SVGIG come from the germline V gene (reference sequence). The CDR3 contains 14 residues. The CDR3 sequence is CAWSVDSGPYEQYF. Here the CDR3 DNA reads TGTGCCTGGAGTGTAGATTCGGGCCCCTACGAGCAGTACTTC.

The chain joins TRBV10-3 to TRBJ2-1, with D perhaps TRBD2 (7 bases). Germline V gene lookup returns CDR1 ENHRY and CDR2 SYGVKD. V lost 7 bases and J 10 bases, leaving 14 bases between the germline ends. This CDR3 spans 12 amino acids. Written as DNA, the CDR3 is TGTGCCATCATGCCCGAGGGGGGGGAGCAGTTCTTC. It yields the protein CAIMPEGGEQFF.

V and J are TRBV7-2 and TRBJ2-7; D unclear. CDR1 and CDR2 from the germline V gene are SGHTA and FQGNSA. The V end lost 2 bases, the J end lost 1 base, and 9 bases lay between the germline ends. The CDR3 runs to 14 residues. In nucleotides, the CDR3 is TGTGCCAGCAGCTTAATCACAGCTTCCTACGAGCAGTACTTC. As protein: CASSLITASYEQYF.

The chain carries TRBV7-9 and TRBJ1-2, with D maybe TRBD1 (6 bases). Germline CDR1 and CDR2: SEHNR and FQNEAQ (reference sequence). The length of the CDR3 is 13 residues. V lost 11 bases to trimming and J lost 6 bases, with 19 bases between them. The CDR3 region has the DNA TGTGCCGCGAACAGGGAGAGCTTCGATGGCTACACCTTC. Its protein is CAANRESFDGYTF.

This chain connects TRBV10-3 to TRBJ1-1, with a possible D match to TRBD1 (6 bases). The germline V gene encodes CDR1 ENHRY and CDR2 SYGVKD. The CDR3 consists of 15 residues. The ends were cut back, 2 bases at V and 2 bases at J, with 12 bases in the middle. The DNA of the CDR3 is TGTGCCATCAGTGAGAGGGGGACCGTCAACACTGAAGCTTTCTTT. Residues: CAISERGTVNTEAFF.

V and J are TRBV5-4 and TRBJ2-5, with D possibly being TRBD1 (5 bases). CDR3 length: 12 residues. Trimming shortened V by 0 bases and J by 9 bases, and 9 bases separated the two germline ends. Germline V gene lookup returns CDR1 SGHNT and CDR2 YYREEE (reference sequence). The CDR3 spells CASSLDGRAQYF. CDR3 coding DNA: TGTGCCAGCAGCTTGGACGGCAGGGCCCAGTACTTC.

This clone was recorded once. The J gene is TRBJ1-1, the V gene TRBV6-1; no clear D gene. Trimming shortened V by 7 bases and J by 4 bases, and 13 bases separated the two germline ends. Germline CDR1 and CDR2: MNHNS and SASEGT. This CDR3 has 13 residues. The CDR3 sequence is CASNPGIGTEAFF. DNA of the CDR3: TGTGCCAGCAACCCCGGAATCGGCACTGAAGCTTTCTTT.

The chain links TRBV15 to TRBJ1-5, with unresolved D. Germline values: CDR1 LNHNV, CDR2 YYDKDF (reference sequence). V lost 1 base and J lost 0, with 7 bases in between. This CDR3 has 15 amino acids. In DNA, the CDR3 is TGTGCCACCAGCAGAGGGATTTATAGCAATCAGCCCCAGCATTTT. Its protein product is CATSRGIYSNQPQHF.

The table lists this clone with a few counts. This chain connects TRBV7-8 to TRBJ1-2; possibly TRBD1 for D (5 bases). Trimming removed 3 bases at V and 1 base at J, with 18 bases between. The CDR3 is 17 amino acids. Germline assignment: CDR1 SGHVS and CDR2 FQNEAQ. DNA for the CDR3: TGTGCCAGCAGCTTGGGGTTGGCAGGGAGCGGTAACTATGGCTACACCTTC. Amino acids: CASSLGLAGSGNYGYTF.

Here the CDR3 DNA reads TGTGCCAGCAGTGGCTGGACGAGGGGATTCTATGGCTACACCTTC. Translation: CASSGWTRGFYGYTF. The J gene is TRBJ1-2, the V gene TRBV6-1, with D possibly being TRBD1 (5 bases). V lost 4 bases to trimming and J lost 4 bases, with 16 bases between them. The CDR3 totals 15 residues. CDR1 and CDR2 (germline): MNHNS, SASEGT.

The chain carries TRBV11-3 and TRBJ1-2; perhaps TRBD1 as D (6 bases). The CDR3 covers 13 residues. V lost 0 bases and J 7 bases, leaving 9 bases between the germline ends. Germline-derived CDR1 and CDR2 are SGHNT and YENEEA. CDR3 DNA: TGTGCCAGCAGCTTAGATCAGGGGTCTGGCTACACCTTC. Amino acids: CASSLDQGSGYTF.

The rearrangement uses TRBV27 and TRBJ2-7; 7 nucleotides align to TRBD1. The CDR3 loop spans 13 amino acids. Germline CDR1 and CDR2: MNHEY and SMNVEV (reference sequence). The ends lost 6 bases at V and 0 bases at J; junction bases unmatched: 2. Written as DNA, the CDR3 is TGTGCCAGCAGGGGGACAGCCTCCTACGAGCAGTACTTC. Translating gives CASRGTASYEQYF.

This chain connects TRBV29-1 to TRBJ2-1; 11 bases fit TRBD2. The ends lost 7 bases at V and 4 bases at J; junction bases unmatched: 6. CDR3 size: 14 residues. Looked up from germline, CDR1 is SQVTM and CDR2 is ANQGSEA. The CDR3 loop is CSGLAGGLYNEQFF. The CDR3 coding sequence is TGCAGCGGATTAGCGGGGGGGCTTTACAATGAGCAGTTCTTC.